This T cell receptor beta chain was identified during a study of T-cell memory formation after mild COVID-19. The V end was cut by 3 bases, the J end by 7 bases, with 16 bases between. Germline CDR1 reads MNHEY; CDR2 reads SMNVEV (reference sequence). CDR3 size: 14 residues. TCRdb itself ran the 5' RACE reads through MiXCR, one entry per CDR3 protein. Of 300,000 to 400,000 distinct CDR3 sequences listed, 25% to 30% were seen once; the top ten hold roughly 14%. The chain carries TRBV27 and TRBJ2-7; D assignment may be TRBD1 or TRBD2 (7 bases each). This TCR was recovered from an adult woman who had mild COVID-19 (a few samples of this study predate the infection). Cell type and time point are not known. Sequencing input: PBMCs or a T cell subset sorted from them (not recorded which). The CDR3 DNA reads as TGTGCCAGCAGTTTTCAGGGGGGGCGTAGTGAGCAGTACTTC. It codes for CASSFQGGRSEQYF.